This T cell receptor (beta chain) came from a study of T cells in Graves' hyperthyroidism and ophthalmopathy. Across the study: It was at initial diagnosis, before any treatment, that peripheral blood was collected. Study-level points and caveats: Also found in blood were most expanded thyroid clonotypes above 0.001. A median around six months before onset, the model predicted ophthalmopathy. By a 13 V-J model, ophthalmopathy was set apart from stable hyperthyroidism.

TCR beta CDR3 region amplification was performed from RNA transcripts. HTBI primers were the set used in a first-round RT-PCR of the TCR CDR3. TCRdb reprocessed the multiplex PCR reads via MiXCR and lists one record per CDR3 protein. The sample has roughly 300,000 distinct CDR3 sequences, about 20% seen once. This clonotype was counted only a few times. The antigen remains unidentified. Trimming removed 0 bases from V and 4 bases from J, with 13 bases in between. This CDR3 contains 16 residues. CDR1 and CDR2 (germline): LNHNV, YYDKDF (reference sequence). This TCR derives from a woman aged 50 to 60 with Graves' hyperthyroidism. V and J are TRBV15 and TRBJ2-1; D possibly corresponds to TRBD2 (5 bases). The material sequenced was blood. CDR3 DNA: TGTGCCACCAGCAGAGAACGGGGTGCCTCGTACAATGAGCAGTTCTTC. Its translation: CATSRERGASYNEQFF.